This T cell receptor (beta chain) was retrieved from a study of blood T cell repertoires in COVID-19. Study-level information: Italy, Spain and the United States were the sources of the convalescent and acute COVID-19 samples. Sources were T cells, B-cell-depleted T cells, or PBMCs; the material itself was cDNA or gDNA.

The germline V and J ends were trimmed by 0 bases and 0 bases, with 9 bases remaining between them. The CDR3 has 16 amino acids. Germline CDR1 is SGHRS and CDR2 is YFSETQ. Clones were sequenced by immunoSEQ multiplex PCR, and TCRdb holds only the in-frame ones, with some missing. The sample contains approximately 150,000 clones, about nine tenths of which appear only once. This TCR was recovered from a man between 18 and 35 years old with COVID-19, enrolled during active disease. Sequenced sample: peripheral blood. The rearrangement joins TRBV5-1 to TRBJ2-2, with D uncertain. The CDR3 loop reads CASSLATPPNTGELFF. The CDR3 region has the DNA TGCGCCAGCAGCTTGGCTACGCCCCCGAACACCGGGGAGCTGTTTTTT. Based on the CDR3 plus reference TRBV5-1 and TRBJ2-2, the full variable domain is KAGVTQTPRYLIKTRGQQVTLSCSPISGHRSVSWYQQTPGQGLQFLFEYFSETQRNKGNFPGRFSGRQFSNSRSEMNVSTLELGDSALYLCASSLATPPNTGELFFGEGSRLTVL.